This T cell receptor (beta chain) is drawn from a study of cytomegalovirus exposure and HLA in healthy donors. Study in general: From about 180 million T cells, an earlier analysis saw roughly 120 million unique TCR beta sequences. Clustering assigned 70% to 90% of the approximately 400 genotyped donors to the Caucasian-associated ancestry cluster. Study findings and constraints: Certain indistinguishable V segments, among them TRBV6-2 and TRBV6-3, were excluded.

PCR was performed using 60 Vbeta and 13 Jbeta primers. Clones were read by immunoSEQ multiplex PCR, and TCRdb kept only the in-frame ones, dropping some. The table lists 130,000 or so clones, around 74% of them singletons, with less than 4% in the top ten. This CDR3 region has 17 residues. V lost 0 bases and J 6 bases, leaving 19 bases between the germline ends. CDR1 and CDR2 from the germline V gene are SGHAT and FQNNGV. Worth noting for this clone: Antigen: not known.

The rearrangement links TRBV11-2 to TRBJ2-3, with D unclear. Sequenced input: PBMCs. The origin of this receptor is a man aged 30 to 45 in good health and CMV-seronegative. The CDR3 loop reads CASSLEWLVLRTDTQYF. In DNA form, the CDR3 reads TGTGCCAGCAGCTTAGAGTGGCTAGTGCTGAGAACTGATACGCAGTATTTT.